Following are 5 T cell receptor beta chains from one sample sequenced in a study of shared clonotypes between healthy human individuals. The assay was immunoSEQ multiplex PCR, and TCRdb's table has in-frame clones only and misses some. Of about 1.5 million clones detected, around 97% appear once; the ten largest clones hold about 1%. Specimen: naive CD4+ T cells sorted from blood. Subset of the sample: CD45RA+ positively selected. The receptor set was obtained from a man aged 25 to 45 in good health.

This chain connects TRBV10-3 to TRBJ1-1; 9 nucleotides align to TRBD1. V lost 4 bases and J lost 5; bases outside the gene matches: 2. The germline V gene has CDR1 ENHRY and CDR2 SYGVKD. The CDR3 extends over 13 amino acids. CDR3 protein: CAISVDRGTEAFF. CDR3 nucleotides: TGTGCCATCAGTGTGGACAGGGGAACTGAAGCTTTCTTT.

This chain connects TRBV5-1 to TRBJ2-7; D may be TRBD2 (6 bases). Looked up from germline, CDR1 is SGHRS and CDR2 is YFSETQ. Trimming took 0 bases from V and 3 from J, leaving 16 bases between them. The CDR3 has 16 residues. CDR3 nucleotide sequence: TGCGCCAGCAGCTTGGGGACGACTAGGACATACTACGAGCAGTACTTC. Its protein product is CASSLGTTRTYYEQYF.

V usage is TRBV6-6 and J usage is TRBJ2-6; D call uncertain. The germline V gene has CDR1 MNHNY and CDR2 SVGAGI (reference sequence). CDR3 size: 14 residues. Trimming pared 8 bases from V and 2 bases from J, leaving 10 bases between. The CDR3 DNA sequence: TGTGCCAGCGGGAATCCTGCTGGGGCCAACGTCCTGACTTTC. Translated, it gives CASGNPAGANVLTF.

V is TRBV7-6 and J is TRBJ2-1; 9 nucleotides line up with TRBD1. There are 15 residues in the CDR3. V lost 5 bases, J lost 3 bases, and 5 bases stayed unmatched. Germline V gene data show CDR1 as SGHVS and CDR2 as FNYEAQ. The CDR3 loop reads CASSLRTGVYNEQFF. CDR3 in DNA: TGTGCCAGCAGCCTCCGGACAGGGGTCTACAATGAGCAGTTCTTC.

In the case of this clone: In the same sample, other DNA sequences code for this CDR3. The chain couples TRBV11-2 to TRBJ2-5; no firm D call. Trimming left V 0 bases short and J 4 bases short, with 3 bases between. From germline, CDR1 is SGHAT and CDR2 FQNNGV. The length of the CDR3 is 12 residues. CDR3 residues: CASSLERETQYF. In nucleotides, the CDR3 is TGTGCCAGCAGCTTAGAGCGAGAGACCCAGTACTTC.